One sample yielded the 21 T cell receptor beta chains listed below, sequenced in a study of blood T cell repertoires in COVID-19 (dated by TCRdb to between 2020 and 2021). Libraries were constructed by the immunoSEQ multiplex PCR assay. In TCRdb, the immuneACCESS table is reduced to in-frame sequences with V and J assigned. These tables do not hold every clone; where another copy was compared, an unresolved V gene accounts for under half, and the others remain unexplained. Recorded for this sample are tens of thousands of clones; around 90% of them occurred a single time. Jointly, the top ten make up more than 15% of the sample. Material for sequencing was peripheral blood. These receptor sequences come from a man older than 75 with acute or convalescent COVID-19.

This chain connects TRBV12-3 or TRBV12-4 to TRBJ2-1; D not certain. The V end was cut by 2 bases, the J end by 5 bases, with 7 bases between. The CDR3 has 13 amino acids. CDR3 coding DNA: TGTGCCAGCAGTTTAATATCAGACAATGAGCAGTTCTTC. This gives the protein CASSLISDNEQFF.

Here the CDR3 DNA reads TGTGCCAGCAGTTACGGACACGATAGAGCTTACGAGCAGTACTTC. This codes for CASSYGHDRAYEQYF. The chain links TRBV6-5 to TRBJ2-7, with D possibly matching TRBD1 (5 bases). This CDR3 has 15 residues. V shed 2 bases and J shed 4 bases, with 15 bases lying between them. CDR1 is MNHEY, CDR2 SVGAGI, per germline.

The rearrangement links TRBV3-1 (or the pseudogene TRBV3-2) to TRBJ1-6; D not certain. The CDR3 loop spans 13 amino acids. From germline, CDR1 is LGHDT and CDR2 YNNKEL (reference sequence). The V end was cut by 3 bases, the J end by 14 bases, with 14 bases between. The CDR3 protein is CASSQQGSSALHF. Written as DNA, the CDR3 is TGTGCCAGCAGCCAGCAAGGGAGTTCGGCCCTCCACTTT.

This clone came up once. The chain combines TRBV10-3 with TRBJ2-7, with D possibly being TRBD2 (6 bases). Germline V gene sequence: CDR1 ENHRY, CDR2 SYGVKD. The V gene lost 8 bases and the J gene lost 7 bases, with 15 bases spanning the gap. This CDR3 is 12 amino acids long. CDR3 nucleotides: TGTGCCATCTCGCGGGATTCGGGGGAGCAGTACTTC. Its translation is CAISRDSGEQYF.

The rearrangement links TRBV5-1 to TRBJ1-2, with 8 bases lining up with TRBD1. The V gene's germline CDR1 is SGHRS and CDR2 YFSETQ. This CDR3 contains 13 residues. V lost 8 bases and J lost 5; bases outside the gene matches: 8. CDR3 loop: CASNQGAGYGYTF. In DNA, the CDR3 is TGCGCCAGTAACCAGGGGGCCGGGTATGGCTACACCTTC.

The chain joins TRBV7-2 to TRBJ2-5, with TRBD2 matching 10 bases. In germline, CDR1 is SGHTA, CDR2 FQGNSA. The V gene end was trimmed by 7 bases and the J gene end by 5 bases; junction bases not matched to a gene: 10. The CDR3 has 15 residues. The CDR3 reads CASTLQRGGRETQYF. For the CDR3, the DNA is TGTGCCAGCACCCTGCAGCGGGGGGGCCGGGAGACCCAGTACTTC.

The chain employs TRBV2 and TRBJ1-4; 9 nucleotides agree with TRBD1. After removal of 0 bases from V and 7 bases from J, the junction contained 3 bases not matched to a gene. CDR1 and CDR2 from the germline V gene are SNHLY and FYNNEI. This CDR3 has 15 residues. CDR3 amino acids: CASSEARDRAEKLFF. In DNA, the CDR3 is TGTGCCAGCAGTGAAGCAAGGGACAGGGCTGAAAAACTGTTTTTT.

The chain combines TRBV27 with TRBJ2-7, with unresolved D. Trimming shortened V by 5 bases and J by 6 bases, and 14 bases separated the two germline ends. Germline V gene lookup returns CDR1 MNHEY and CDR2 SMNVEV (reference sequence). The CDR3 sequence is 13 residues long. In nucleotides, the CDR3 is TGTGCCAGCAGTCCGGTTGTTCCTTCCGAGCAGTACTTC. Translation gives CASSPVVPSEQYF.

This chain joins TRBV7-6 and TRBJ1-1; D not resolved. Germline loops: CDR1 SGHVS, CDR2 FNYEAQ. The CDR3 is made up of 13 amino acids. V was shortened by 5 bases and J by 2 bases, with 9 bases between the two germline ends. CDR3 bases: TGTGCCAGCAGCATGAGGGTTAACACTGAAGCTTTCTTT. It specifies CASSMRVNTEAFF.

The rearrangement joins TRBV18 to TRBJ2-5; 10 nucleotides line up with TRBD1. The V gene end was trimmed by 3 bases and the J gene end by 4 bases; junction bases not matched to a gene: 2. Germline CDR1 reads KGHSH; CDR2 reads LQKENI. The CDR3 loop spans 14 amino acids. CDR3 nucleotide sequence: TGTGCCAGCTCACCCGGGACAGGGGTAGAGACCCAGTACTTC. Translated, it gives CASSPGTGVETQYF.

This chain uses TRBV18 with TRBJ1-2, with a weak D call TRBD1 (6 bases). The CDR3 has 15 amino acids. Per the germline V gene, CDR1 is KGHSH and CDR2 is LQKENI. V gave up 2 bases and J gave up 7 bases, with 17 bases separating them. Here the CDR3 reads CASSPGIQGGLGYTF. CDR3 bases: TGTGCCAGCTCACCAGGGATACAGGGCGGGCTTGGCTACACCTTC.

The genes are TRBV7-9 and TRBJ1-3; D remains ambiguous. Trimming removed 2 bases at V and 2 bases at J, with 4 bases between. From germline, CDR1 is SEHNR and CDR2 FQNEAQ (reference sequence). CDR3 length equals 13 residues. CDR3 sequence: CASSLITGNTIYF. The DNA for the CDR3 is TGTGCCAGCAGCTTAATTACTGGAAACACCATATATTTT.

This clone was seen only once. The chain employs TRBV7-6 and TRBJ1-1; TRBD1 matches 7 bases. Germline assignment: CDR1 SGHVS and CDR2 FNYEAQ. This CDR3 contains 15 residues. V trimming: 5 bases; J trimming: 3 bases; junction bases outside the gene matches: 9. In nucleotides, the CDR3 is TGTGCCAGCAGCCGCCAACAGGGGACTCACACTGAAGCTTTCTTT. Encoded protein: CASSRQQGTHTEAFF.

The chain couples TRBV7-6 to TRBJ2-1; D is undetermined. This CDR3 spans 12 amino acids. The germline V gene has CDR1 SGHVS and CDR2 FNYEAQ. V dropped 1 base and J dropped 15 bases, with 13 bases sitting between them. CDR3 residues: CASSLVSDETFF. The DNA of the CDR3 is TGTGCCAGCAGCTTAGTCAGCGATGAAACGTTCTTC.

The chain recombines TRBV5-6 with TRBJ1-2, with D possibly matching TRBD1 (5 bases). The CDR3 contains 15 residues. Germline V gene sequence: CDR1 SGHDT, CDR2 YYEEEE. Trimming took 0 bases from V and 7 from J, leaving 16 bases between them. Here the CDR3 reads CASSLEAGQGSGYTF. CDR3 in DNA: TGTGCCAGCAGCTTGGAGGCGGGGCAGGGTTCTGGCTACACCTTC.

The rearrangement links TRBV27 to TRBJ2-3, with 16 bases lining up with TRBD2. The CDR3 sequence is 18 residues long. Germline CDR1 reads MNHEY; CDR2 reads SMNVEV (reference sequence). Germline trimming cut 7 bases from V and 0 bases from J; bases unmatched to any gene: 7. The CDR3 bases are TGTGCCAGCACCACGGGACTAGCGGGGGGGGGTAGCACAGATACGCAGTATTTT. It encodes CASTTGLAGGGSTDTQYF.

The chain has TRBV30 and TRBJ2-5, with 9 bases aligning to TRBD2. CDR1 is GTSNPN, CDR2 SVGIG, per germline (reference sequence). V lost 0 bases and J lost 7; bases outside the gene matches: 9. The CDR3 has 15 residues. The CDR3 loop is CAWSVMAGGPGTQYF. The CDR3 DNA reads as TGTGCCTGGAGTGTGATGGCGGGGGGGCCCGGGACCCAGTACTTC.

This chain links TRBV29-1 with TRBJ1-3, with 7 bases aligning to TRBD1. Germline V gene sequence: CDR1 SQVTM, CDR2 ANQGSEA. Unmatched junction bases numbered 4, after V lost 4 bases and J lost 7 bases. This CDR3 comprises 12 residues. This chain's CDR3 is CSVVDRANTIYF. In nucleotides, the CDR3 is TGCAGCGTTGTAGACAGGGCCAACACCATATATTTT.

This clone was found once. The chain combines TRBV6-2 or TRBV6-3 with TRBJ1-1; TRBD1 agrees at 10 bases. The CDR3 is 13 amino acids. Germline trimming cut 6 bases from V and 8 bases from J; bases unmatched to any gene: 6. CDR1 is MNHEY, CDR2 SVGEGT, per germline. The CDR3 coding sequence is TGTGCCAGCAGCCCAAGACAGGGGGCCGAAGCTTTCTTT. This codes for CASSPRQGAEAFF.

This sequence joins TRBV5-8 and TRBJ2-2, with TRBD2 as a possible D gene (6 bases). The CDR3 has 15 residues. V shed 4 bases and J shed 1 base, with 11 bases lying between them. Germline values: CDR1 SGHTS, CDR2 YDEGEE. CDR3 sequence reads: CASSGRDWNTGELFF. The CDR3, as DNA: TGTGCCAGCAGCGGCCGGGACTGGAACACCGGGGAGCTGTTTTTT.

This chain links TRBV19 with TRBJ2-2; TRBD1 aligns across 8 bases. V was pared by 5 bases and J by 9 bases, with 11 bases of the junction left unmatched. The CDR3 spans 15 residues. Germline V lookup: CDR1 LNHDA, CDR2 SQIVND (reference sequence). The DNA of the CDR3 is TGTGCCAGTAGTCGTCAACAGGGGGGAGAGAGGGAGCTGTTTTTT. It translates to CASSRQQGGERELFF.